The source of this T cell receptor (beta chain) is a study of T-cell reconstitution after alpha-beta-depleted transplantation in children. Study-wide results and limits: Several patients had high TCRbeta diversity at day 60; it came from surviving recipient T cells and thymic progenitors. Alpha-beta T cells present about two months after transplant were reported to originate from several hundred expanded graft clones. Newly produced T cells mostly provided counts and TCRbeta diversity after one year, as hyperexpanded clones declined.

The V gene lost 11 bases and the J gene lost 1 base, with 10 bases spanning the gap. Looked up from germline, CDR1 is SEHNR and CDR2 is FQNEAQ (reference sequence). This CDR3 spans 12 amino acids. For TCRbeta, the library was prepared with unique molecular identifiers. TCRdb processed the PCR reads anew with MiXCR; each CDR3 protein has one entry. The sample consists of about 900,000 distinct CDR3 sequences, less than 30% of them appearing once. Note on this clonotype: Its specificity is not known.

The receptor comes from a boy in the first two years of life who had a stem cell transplant for SCID, so the T cells may come from the graft donor. This sample comprised PBMCs, mostly from graft donor cells, obtained 360 days after TCRalphabeta/CD19-depleted stem cell transplant. This chain joins TRBV7-9 and TRBJ2-3; the D is unclear. CDR3 coding DNA: TGTGCCGGGAACCATCGCACAGATACGCAGTATTTT. Translation gives CAGNHRTDTQYF.